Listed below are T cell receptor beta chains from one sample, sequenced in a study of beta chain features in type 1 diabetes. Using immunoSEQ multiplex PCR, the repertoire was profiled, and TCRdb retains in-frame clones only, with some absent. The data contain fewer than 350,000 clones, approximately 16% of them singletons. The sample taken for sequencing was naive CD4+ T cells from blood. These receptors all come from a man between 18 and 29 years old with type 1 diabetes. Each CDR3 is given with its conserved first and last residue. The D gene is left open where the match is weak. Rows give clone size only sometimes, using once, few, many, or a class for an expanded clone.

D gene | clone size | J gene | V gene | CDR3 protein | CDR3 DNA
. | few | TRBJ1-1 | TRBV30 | CAWGPSGGAFF | TGTGCCTGGGGACCCAGTGGAGGGGCTTTCTTT
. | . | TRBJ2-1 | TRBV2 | CASRKLRNYNEQFF | TGTGCCAGCAGGAAATTGAGAAACTACAATGAGCAGTTCTTC
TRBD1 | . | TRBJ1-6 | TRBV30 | CALGQGNSPLHF | TGTGCCTTAGGACAGGGAAACTCACCCCTCCACTTT
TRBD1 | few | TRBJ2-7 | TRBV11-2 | CASSLAGQGRIEQYF | TGTGCCAGCAGCTTAGCGGGACAGGGAAGGATCGAGCAGTACTTC
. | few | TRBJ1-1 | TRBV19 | CASRQGSGYYTEAFF | TGTGCCAGTAGGCAGGGAAGTGGGTATTACACTGAAGCTTTCTTT
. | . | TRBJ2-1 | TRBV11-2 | CASSPRGPNEQFF | TGTGCCAGCAGCCCGCGGGGCCCCAATGAGCAGTTCTTC
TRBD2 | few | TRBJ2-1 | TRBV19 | CASSSAGGHVDEQFF | TGTGCCAGTAGTTCAGCGGGGGGGCACGTCGATGAGCAGTTCTTC
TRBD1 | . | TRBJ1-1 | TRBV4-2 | CASSLLGQGDFTEAFF | TGTGCCAGCAGCCTACTCGGGCAGGGGGATTTTACTGAAGCTTTCTTT
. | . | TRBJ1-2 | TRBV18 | CASSPMEGPYGYTF | TGTGCCAGCTCACCCATGGAGGGCCCCTATGGCTACACCTTC
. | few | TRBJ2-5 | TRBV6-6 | CASSSGDITQYF | TGTGCCAGCAGTTCCGGGGACATTACCCAGTACTTC
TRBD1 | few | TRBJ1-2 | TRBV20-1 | CSAGTGVGYTF | TGCAGTGCTGGGACAGGGGTAGGCTACACCTTC
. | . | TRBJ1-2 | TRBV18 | CASSPDSIGYTF | TGTGCCAGCTCACCGGACAGCATTGGCTACACCTTC
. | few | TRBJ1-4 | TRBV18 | CASSLQGELFF | TGTGCCAGCTCACTACAGGGAGAGCTGTTTTTT
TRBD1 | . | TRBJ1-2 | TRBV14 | CASSLRTGGRGYTF | TGTGCCAGCAGCTTACGGACAGGGGGCCGTGGCTACACCTTC
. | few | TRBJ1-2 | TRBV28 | CASSSGGKPRGYTF | TGTGCCAGCAGTTCGGGCGGGAAGCCGAGGGGCTACACCTTC
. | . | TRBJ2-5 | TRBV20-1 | CSATGWETQYF | TGCAGTGCGACCGGGTGGGAGACCCAGTACTTC
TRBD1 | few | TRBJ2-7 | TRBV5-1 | CASSLEQGIVEQYF | TGCGCCAGCAGCTTGGAACAGGGGATTGTCGAGCAGTACTTC
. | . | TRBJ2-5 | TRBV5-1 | CASSLGPTGRETQYF | TGCGCCAGCAGCTTAGGACCCACAGGGCGGGAGACCCAGTACTTC
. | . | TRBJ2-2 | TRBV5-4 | CASSFGDRRTGELFF | TGTGCCAGCAGCTTTGGTGACAGACGCACCGGGGAGCTGTTTTTT
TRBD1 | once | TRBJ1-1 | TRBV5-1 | CASSWPRTGGLTEAFF | TGCGCCAGCAGCTGGCCTCGGACAGGGGGCTTGACTGAAGCTTTCTTT
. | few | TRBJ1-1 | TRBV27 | CASSLLGTAPNTEAFF | TGTGCCAGCAGTTTATTAGGCACAGCCCCGAACACTGAAGCTTTCTTT
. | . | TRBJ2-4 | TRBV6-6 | CASSYGTQKNIQYF | TGTGCCAGCAGTTACGGGACACAGAAAAACATTCAGTACTTC
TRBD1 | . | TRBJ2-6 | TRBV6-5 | CASRRGQAGANVLTF | TGTGCCAGCAGACGCGGACAGGCTGGGGCCAACGTCCTGACTTTC
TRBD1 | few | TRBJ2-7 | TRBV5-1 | CASSLEGTGTYEQYF | TGCGCCAGCAGCTTGGAGGGGACAGGGACCTACGAGCAGTACTTC
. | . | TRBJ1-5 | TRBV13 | CASSLRTDQPQHF | TGTGCCAGCAGCTTGAGGACAGATCAGCCCCAGCATTTT
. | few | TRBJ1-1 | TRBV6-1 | CASSLNRAPNTEAFF | TGTGCCAGCAGTCTTAACAGGGCACCGAACACTGAAGCTTTCTTT
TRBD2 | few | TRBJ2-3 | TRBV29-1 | CSVSSGLADTQYF | TGCAGCGTTTCGAGCGGACTAGCAGATACGCAGTATTTT
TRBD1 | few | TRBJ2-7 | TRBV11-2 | CASSLGGTGYYEQYF | TGTGCCAGCAGCCTGGGCGGGACAGGGTACTACGAGCAGTACTTC
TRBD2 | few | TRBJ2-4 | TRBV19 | CASGVLGGGEAKNIQYF | TGTGCCAGTGGAGTTTTAGGCGGGGGTGAAGCCAAAAACATTCAGTACTTC
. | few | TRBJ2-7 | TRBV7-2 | CASSLAGQAPYEQYF | TGTGCCAGCAGCTTAGCGGGCCAAGCCCCCTACGAGCAGTACTTC
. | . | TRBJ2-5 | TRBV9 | CASSVAGGAETQYF | TGTGCCAGCAGCGTAGCGGGCGGGGCGGAGACCCAGTACTTC
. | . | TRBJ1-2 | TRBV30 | CAWSARMPGYYGYTF | TGTGCCTGGAGTGCCCGTATGCCAGGGTACTATGGCTACACCTTC
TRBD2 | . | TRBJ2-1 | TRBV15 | CATSRETGGYEQFF | TGTGCCACCAGCAGAGAAACGGGAGGCTATGAGCAGTTCTTC
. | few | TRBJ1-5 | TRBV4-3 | CASSQERNQPQHF | TGCGCCAGCAGCCAAGAGAGAAATCAGCCCCAGCATTTT
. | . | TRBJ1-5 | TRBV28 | CASSFQLRPQHF | TGTGCCAGCAGTTTTCAACTAAGGCCCCAGCATTTT